The sequence of this T cell receptor (beta chain) was determined in a study of blood T cell repertoires in COVID-19 (dated by TCRdb to about 2020). Background on the whole study: Collaborator samples came from the United States, Italy and Spain and covered acute and convalescent phases of COVID-19. The prospective study material was composed of cDNA or gDNA derived from T cells, B-cell-depleted T cells, or PBMCs. Deeply sampled blood TCRbeta repertoires from subjects exposed to, actively infected with, or recovered from COVID-19 were included in the dataset. The repertoires were released in a freely available public database meant as a resource for research on the immune response to SARS-CoV-2. Samples came from the ongoing ImmuneRACE study (first 160 participants) plus 1,254 subjects from 6 global collaborators. The sample metadata nearly always contained a de-identified subject ID, COVID-19 status, age in years and sex. HLA class I and class II types, where available, came from metadata supplied by the sample provider rather than from assay-based typing. Overall study outcomes, separate from this receptor: The quantity of clinical and demographic metadata differed by source and by participant and was supplied without curation.

The immunoSEQ Assay, a bias-controlled multiplex PCR, was used to amplify TCRbeta CDR3 regions from genomic DNA. The study's own analysis went as follows. The number of nucleated cells in each sample was estimated from the amplification of reference gene primers within the assay. Sequence reads were collapsed and filtered to measure the absolute abundance of every unique TCRbeta CDR3 rearrangement. Productive Simpson clonality was computed per sample as the square root of Simpson's diversity index over productive rearrangements. TCRdb provides this immuneACCESS table in a form limited to in-frame rearrangements. Some clones are lacking; in checked studies, under half of them reflect an unresolved V gene, and why the rest are absent is not known. Clone size and V and J calls were adopted from that table, with D and trimming inferred from the DNA. A total of tens of thousands of clones appear in this sample, 60% to 80% of them only once. The ten largest clones represent about a tenth of the sample.

With regard to this clone: What this receptor recognizes is not known. No quality values exist for individual bases; no much larger clone is one base distant.

Each collaborating institution followed its own protocols to collect whole blood in K2EDTA tubes. For TCRbeta analysis, collaborator samples were shipped as frozen whole blood, as isolated PBMCs, or as DNA extracted from either sample type. The CDR3 measures 13 amino acids from cysteine to phenylalanine. The DNA shown is the 39-base CDR3, in frame from base 1. At the junction V is shortened by 5 bases and J by 0 bases, with 7 bases in between. CDR1 and CDR2 were assigned from the germline V gene as MNHEY and SVGEGT. This sequence was found in a human donor in a cohort sampled during active COVID-19. Here the chain combines TRBV6-2 or TRBV6-3 and TRBJ2-5; no D gene call is confident. Sequenced sample: peripheral blood. Read as DNA, the sequence is TGTGCCAGCAGTCCCCGGGACCAAGAGACCCAGTACTTC. It codes for CASSPRDQETQYF.